The 20 T cell receptor beta chains below all came from one sample that was sequenced in a study of T-cell memory formation after mild COVID-19 (dated by TCRdb to the early 2020s). Receptor libraries were prepared by 5' RACE. The instrument was an Illumina NovaSeq 6000. TCRdb reprocessing: public reads trimmed at Q25 with fastp, clones called with MiXCR, in-frame beta chains kept. Rows with one shared CDR3 protein collapse into an entry with the most common genes and DNA. Here the sample has under 300,000 distinct CDR3 sequences; under 20% occur a single time. The top ten hold 20% to 25% of the sample. Sequencing used PBMCs or a T cell subset sorted from them (not recorded which). The source of these receptors is a young man who had mild COVID-19 (a few samples of this study predate the infection). The sample titles of this study are shuffled in the database, so cell type and time point are left out; the donor was told from shared clones.

The chain links TRBV18 to TRBJ1-2; the match to TRBD1 covers 9 bases. The CDR3 runs to 15 residues. Looked up from germline, CDR1 is KGHSH and CDR2 is LQKENI. V lost 5 bases and J lost 7; bases outside the gene matches: 11. This CDR3 is CASSIQGAQDRGYTF. The CDR3 DNA sequence: TGTGCCAGCTCAATACAGGGGGCGCAGGACCGTGGCTACACCTTC.

The genes are TRBV6-1 and TRBJ1-1; TRBD1 might be the D (6 bases). The CDR3 consists of 13 residues. The V gene's germline CDR1 is MNHNS and CDR2 SASEGT. V lost 5 bases to trimming and J lost 4 bases, with 11 bases between them. The CDR3 DNA is TGTGCCAGCAGTAGGACAGTTTTCACTGAAGCTTTCTTT. It specifies CASSRTVFTEAFF.

This rearrangement joins TRBV2 to TRBJ2-3, with TRBD1 matching over 8 bases. Looked up from germline, CDR1 is SNHLY and CDR2 is FYNNEI. The CDR3 has 14 amino acids. V lost 4 bases, J lost 4 bases, and 4 bases stayed unmatched. This CDR3 is CASSGEQGADTQYF. The DNA for the CDR3 is TGTGCCAGCAGTGGAGAACAGGGGGCAGATACGCAGTATTTT.

This clonotype was seen a handful of times. This sequence joins TRBV14 and TRBJ2-1, with 11 bases matching TRBD1. The CDR3 runs 20 residues. Germline V gene data show CDR1 as SGHDN and CDR2 as FVKESK. Trimming took 1 base from V and 7 from J; bases not matched to a gene: 18. CDR3 sequence: CASSQVPKSTGDRGANEQFF. The CDR3 DNA follows: TGTGCCAGCAGCCAAGTCCCGAAGTCTACCGGGGACAGGGGGGCGAATGAGCAGTTCTTC.

V gene TRBV18 combines with J gene TRBJ1-1, with no clear D. The CDR3 spans 15 residues. Germline V CDR1 and CDR2: KGHSH, LQKENI. V lost 3 bases, J lost 0 bases, and 11 bases lay in between. The CDR3 is CASSPRGRMNTEAFF. The DNA for the CDR3 is TGTGCCAGCTCACCTAGAGGACGGATGAACACTGAAGCTTTCTTT.

V gene TRBV9 combines with J gene TRBJ1-4; D not certain. V shed 0 bases and J shed 9 bases, with 6 bases lying between them. The CDR3 has 12 amino acids. The V gene's germline CDR1 is SGDLS and CDR2 YYNGEE. The CDR3 DNA reads as TGTGCCAGCAGCGTAGACAGCCAAAAACTGTTTTTT. This encodes CASSVDSQKLFF.

The rearrangement links TRBV5-1 to TRBJ2-1; TRBD1 matches 10 bases. With V trimmed by 4 bases and J by 7 bases, 5 bases remained unmatched. This CDR3 spans 14 amino acids. Germline lookup yields CDR1 SGHRS and CDR2 YFSETQ. CDR3 in DNA: TGCGCCAGCAGCGATCCGGGACAGGGGAATGAGCAGTTCTTC. Encoded protein: CASSDPGQGNEQFF.

The chain couples TRBV6-2 or TRBV6-3 to TRBJ1-1, with no clear D. CDR1 and CDR2 from the germline V gene are MNHEY and SVGEGT. Trimming stripped 2 bases from V and 5 bases from J, with 6 bases between. The length of the CDR3 is 12 residues. The CDR3 is CASSYDGTEAFF. The CDR3 coding sequence is TGTGCCAGCAGTTACGACGGAACTGAAGCTTTCTTT.

This clonotype was detected a few times. The rearrangement links TRBV4-1 to TRBJ2-5; D might be TRBD1 or TRBD2, each matching 5 bases. The CDR3 runs to 14 residues. Germline V lookup: CDR1 MGHRA, CDR2 YSYEKL. The ends were cut back, 1 base at V and 4 bases at J, with 10 bases in the middle. CDR3 protein: CASSQVEGTETQYF. DNA of the CDR3: TGCGCCAGCAGCCAAGTCGAAGGGACAGAGACCCAGTACTTC.

This clonotype was observed a few times. The chain links TRBV6-5 to TRBJ1-1, with D perhaps matching TRBD1 (6 bases). The germline gives CDR1 MNHEY, CDR2 SVGAGI. CDR3 length: 12 residues. V was shortened by 6 bases and J by 8 bases, with 13 bases between the two germline ends. The CDR3 DNA reads as TGTGCCAGCAGCACTACAGGGTCCGAAGCTTTCTTT. Translation: CASSTTGSEAFF.

This clonotype was found a few times. The genes are TRBV5-1 and TRBJ2-7, with D possibly TRBD2 on 5 matching bases. From germline, CDR1 is SGHRS and CDR2 YFSETQ. The CDR3 is 17 residues long. With 0 bases removed from V and 4 bases from J, the gap between germline ends came to 20 bases. The CDR3 is CASSLAAQRVFPYEQYV. CDR3 nucleotides: TGCGCCAGCAGCTTGGCCGCCCAGAGGGTCTTCCCTTACGAGCAGTACGTC.

The sample holds one count of this clonotype. The chain carries TRBV5-1 and TRBJ2-1, with D possibly matching TRBD2 (6 bases). V was shortened by 0 bases and J by 8 bases, with 6 bases between the two germline ends. The length of the CDR3 is 12 residues. Germline CDR1 reads SGHRS; CDR2 reads YFSETQ. The CDR3 here is CASSLGEDEQFF. As DNA, the CDR3 is TGCGCCAGCAGCTTGGGGGAGGATGAGCAGTTCTTC.

This clonotype was seen ten or more times. V and J are TRBV20-1 and TRBJ1-6; no clear D gene. In germline, CDR1 is DFQATT, CDR2 SNEGSKA (reference sequence). The CDR3 contains 13 residues. V lost 0 bases, J lost 9 bases, and 9 bases lay in between. The DNA for the CDR3 is TGCAGTGCTAGAGAGGTGGCGGGTTCACCCCTCCACTTT. This sequence encodes CSAREVAGSPLHF.

The chain combines TRBV4-1 with TRBJ2-2; 7 nucleotides agree with TRBD2. The CDR3 is 14 amino acids. V trimming: 4 bases; J trimming: 6 bases; junction bases outside the gene matches: 5. From germline, CDR1 is MGHRA and CDR2 YSYEKL. CDR3 in amino acids: CASSRGLVPGELFF. The DNA of the CDR3 is TGCGCCAGCAGCCGAGGACTAGTCCCCGGGGAGCTGTTTTTT.

This chain connects TRBV9 to TRBJ2-5, with 8 positions matching TRBD1. CDR1 is SGDLS and CDR2 is YYNGEE in the germline V gene. There are 13 residues in the CDR3. With 4 bases clipped from V and 5 bases from J, the junction kept 4 bases outside the gene matches. CDR3 protein: CASSYRTGETQYF. The CDR3 bases are TGTGCCAGCAGCTACCGGACAGGGGAGACCCAGTACTTC.

The rearrangement uses TRBV20-1 and TRBJ2-2; 8 nucleotides align to TRBD2. Germline-derived CDR1 and CDR2 are DFQATT and SNEGSKA (reference sequence). With V trimmed by 2 bases and J by 3 bases, 5 bases remained unmatched. CDR3 length: 15 amino acids. CDR3 sequence: CSARRSGGHTGELFF. The DNA of the CDR3 is TGCAGTGCTAGACGGAGCGGGGGACACACCGGGGAGCTGTTTTTT.

This clonotype has more than one count but fewer than ten. V is TRBV7-2 and J is TRBJ2-5, with TRBD2 matching 8 bases. Germline V gene lookup returns CDR1 SGHTA and CDR2 FQGNSA. J gave up 1 base and V 6 bases, and 10 bases lay outside the gene matches. CDR3 length equals 16 residues. The CDR3 DNA reads TGTGCCAGCAGTCGGCTTACGGGGGGGACCCAAGAGACCCAGTACTTC. Translated: CASSRLTGGTQETQYF.

The rearrangement joins TRBV11-2 to TRBJ2-3; 8 bases map to TRBD2. Trimming cost V 5 bases and J 5 bases; bases outside gene matches: 9. Germline CDR1 and CDR2: SGHAT and FQNNGV. This CDR3 is 15 amino acids long. The DNA of the CDR3 is TGTGCCAGCAGCCATTGGCGGGGGGACCGAGATACGCAGTATTTT. It translates to CASSHWRGDRDTQYF.

This clonotype has a handful of counts. This rearrangement joins TRBV20-1 to TRBJ2-3; possible D gene TRBD1, 5 bases. V shed 5 bases and J shed 3 bases, with 15 bases lying between them. Germline loops: CDR1 DFQATT, CDR2 SNEGSKA (reference sequence). This CDR3 spans 14 amino acids. The CDR3 protein is CSAAARRGTDTQYF. The CDR3 DNA follows: TGCAGTGCTGCGGCTAGAAGGGGTACAGATACGCAGTATTTT.

This clonotype occurred a few times. This chain connects TRBV4-3 to TRBJ2-3; 13 bases match TRBD2. The CDR3 has 17 amino acids. With V trimmed by 4 bases and J by 4 bases, 8 bases remained unmatched. From germline, CDR1 is LGHNA and CDR2 YSLEER. The CDR3 loop reads CASSRNGLAGVPDTQYF. Here the CDR3 DNA reads TGCGCCAGCAGCCGGAACGGACTAGCGGGGGTTCCAGATACGCAGTATTTT.